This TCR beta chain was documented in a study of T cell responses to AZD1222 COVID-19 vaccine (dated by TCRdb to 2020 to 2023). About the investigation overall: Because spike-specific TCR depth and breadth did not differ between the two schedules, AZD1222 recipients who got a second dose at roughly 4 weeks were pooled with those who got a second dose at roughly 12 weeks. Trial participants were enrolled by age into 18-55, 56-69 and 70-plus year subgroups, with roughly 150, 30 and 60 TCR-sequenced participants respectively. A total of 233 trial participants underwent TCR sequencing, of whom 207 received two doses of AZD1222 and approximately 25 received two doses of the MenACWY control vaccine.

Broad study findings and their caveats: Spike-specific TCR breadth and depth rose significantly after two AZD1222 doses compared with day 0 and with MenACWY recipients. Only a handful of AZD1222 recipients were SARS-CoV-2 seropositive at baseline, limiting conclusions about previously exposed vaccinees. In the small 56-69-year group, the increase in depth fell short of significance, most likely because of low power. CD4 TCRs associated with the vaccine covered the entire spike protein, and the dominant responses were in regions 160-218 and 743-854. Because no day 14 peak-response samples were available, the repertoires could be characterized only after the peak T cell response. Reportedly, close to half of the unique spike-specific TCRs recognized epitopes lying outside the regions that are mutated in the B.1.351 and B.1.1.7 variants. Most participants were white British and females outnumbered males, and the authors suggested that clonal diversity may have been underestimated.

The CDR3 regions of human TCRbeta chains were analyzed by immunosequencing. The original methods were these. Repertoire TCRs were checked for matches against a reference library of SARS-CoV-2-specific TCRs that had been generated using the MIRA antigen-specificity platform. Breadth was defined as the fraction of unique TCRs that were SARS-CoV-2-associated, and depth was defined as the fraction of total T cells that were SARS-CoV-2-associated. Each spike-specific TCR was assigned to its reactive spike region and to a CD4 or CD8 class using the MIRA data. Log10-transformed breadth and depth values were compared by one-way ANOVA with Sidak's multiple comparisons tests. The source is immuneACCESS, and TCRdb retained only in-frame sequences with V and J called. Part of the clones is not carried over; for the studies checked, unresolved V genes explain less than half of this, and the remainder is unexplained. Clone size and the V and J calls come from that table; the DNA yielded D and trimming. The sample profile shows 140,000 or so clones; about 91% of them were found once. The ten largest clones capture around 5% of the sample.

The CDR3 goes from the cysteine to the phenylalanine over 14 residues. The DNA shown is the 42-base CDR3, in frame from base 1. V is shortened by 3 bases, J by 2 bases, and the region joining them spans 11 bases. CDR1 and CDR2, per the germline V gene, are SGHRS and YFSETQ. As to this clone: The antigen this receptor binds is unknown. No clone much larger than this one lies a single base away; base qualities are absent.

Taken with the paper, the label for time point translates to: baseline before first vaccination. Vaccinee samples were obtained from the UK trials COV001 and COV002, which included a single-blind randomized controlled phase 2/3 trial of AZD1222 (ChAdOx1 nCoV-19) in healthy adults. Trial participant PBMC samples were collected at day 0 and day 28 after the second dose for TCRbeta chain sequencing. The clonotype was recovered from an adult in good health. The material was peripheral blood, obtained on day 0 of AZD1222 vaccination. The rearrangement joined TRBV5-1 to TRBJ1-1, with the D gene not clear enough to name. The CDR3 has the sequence CASSYQRYNTEAFF. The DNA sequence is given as TGCGCCAGCAGCTATCAGAGATATAACACTGAAGCTTTCTTT.